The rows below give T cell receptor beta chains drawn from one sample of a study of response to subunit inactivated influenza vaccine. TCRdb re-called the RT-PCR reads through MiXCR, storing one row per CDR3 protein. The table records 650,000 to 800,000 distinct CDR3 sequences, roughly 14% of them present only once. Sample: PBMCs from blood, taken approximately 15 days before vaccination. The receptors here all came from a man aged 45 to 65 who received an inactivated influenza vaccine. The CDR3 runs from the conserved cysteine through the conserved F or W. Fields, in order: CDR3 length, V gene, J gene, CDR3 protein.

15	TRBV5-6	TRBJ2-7	CASSLPGQGRGEQYF
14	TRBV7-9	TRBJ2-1	CASSLYGAYNEQFF
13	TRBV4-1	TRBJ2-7	CASAMTDQTEQYF
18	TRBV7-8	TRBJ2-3	CASSFKPISGAETDTQYF
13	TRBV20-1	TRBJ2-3	CSARGAWRDTQYF
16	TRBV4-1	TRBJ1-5	CASSQERSQRNQPQHF
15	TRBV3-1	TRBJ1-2	CASSQGGRTNYGYTF
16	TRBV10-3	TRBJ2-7	CAIRLGQGARSYEQYF
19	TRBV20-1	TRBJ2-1	CSARPRTSGPLATYNEQFF
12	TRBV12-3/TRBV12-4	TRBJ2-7	CASSKHHYEQYF
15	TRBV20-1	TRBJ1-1	CSARDKRRGGTEAFF
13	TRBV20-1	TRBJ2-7	CSAYPAQGYEQYF
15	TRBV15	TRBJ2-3	CATSRVRLFPDTQYF
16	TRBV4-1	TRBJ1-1	CASSQEVGAANTEAFF
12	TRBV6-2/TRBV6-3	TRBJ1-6	CASSTDPLTLHF
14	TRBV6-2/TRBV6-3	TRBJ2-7	CASTPNPNSYEQYF
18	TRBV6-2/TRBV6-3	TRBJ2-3	CASKSGTSAFRSTDTQYF
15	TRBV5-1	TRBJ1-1	CASSRTGRMNTEAFF
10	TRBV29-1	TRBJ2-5	CSVGQETQYF
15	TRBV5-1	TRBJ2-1	CASRNSGGSYNEQFF
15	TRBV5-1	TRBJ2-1	CASSLVWTSMNEQFF
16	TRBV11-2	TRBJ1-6	CASSLKQVLYNSPLHF